The sample holds many counts of the clone carrying this T cell receptor beta chain. The antigen is undetermined. Germline CDR1 is SGHTA and CDR2 is FQGNSA. The V gene lost 0 bases and the J gene lost 8 bases, with 13 bases spanning the gap. This CDR3 has 15 residues. These data are taken from a study of T cell repertoires in cytomegalovirus infection. Study summary: Indications came from public TCR beta signatures; they pointed to CMV infection and to a matching HLA type. Overall study findings and caveats: It was HLA-C-restricted CMV-specific TCR beta clonotypes that dominated the response ex vivo. The study identified carriers of CMV plus the relevant HLA from cumulative public TCR beta family frequency.

TCRdb processed the reads anew with MiXCR; each CDR3 protein has one entry. The sample includes tens of thousands of distinct CDR3 sequences, over 15% of them seen just once. J is TRBJ1-4 and V is TRBV7-2, with D tentatively TRBD1 (6 bases). This sample comprised CD8+ T cells from cultured PBMCs, obtained from culture after CMV antigen stimulation. The receptor comes from a human donor in good health (CMV status not recorded). Some clones in this sample may be carry-over from other donors' samples. The CDR3 DNA is TGTGCCAGCAGCTTAGCTTTCAGGGGTGGGGAAAAACTGTTTTTT. Translation: CASSLAFRGGEKLFF.